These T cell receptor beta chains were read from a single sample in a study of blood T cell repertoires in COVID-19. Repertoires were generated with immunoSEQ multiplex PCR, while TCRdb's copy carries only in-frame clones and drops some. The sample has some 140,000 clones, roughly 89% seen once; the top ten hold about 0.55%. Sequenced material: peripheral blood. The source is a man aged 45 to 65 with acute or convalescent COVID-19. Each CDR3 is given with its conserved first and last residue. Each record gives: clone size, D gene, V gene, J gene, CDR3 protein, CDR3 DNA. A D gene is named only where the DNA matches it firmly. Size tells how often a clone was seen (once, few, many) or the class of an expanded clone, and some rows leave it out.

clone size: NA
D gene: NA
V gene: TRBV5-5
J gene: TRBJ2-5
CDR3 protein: CASSSAGNQETQYF
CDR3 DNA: TGTGCCAGCAGCTCCGCCGGGAACCAAGAGACCCAGTACTTC

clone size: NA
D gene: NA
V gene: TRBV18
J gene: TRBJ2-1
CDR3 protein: CASSPPGSGLVNEQFF
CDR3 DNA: TGTGCCAGCTCACCACCGGGTAGCGGCCTTGTCAATGAGCAGTTCTTC

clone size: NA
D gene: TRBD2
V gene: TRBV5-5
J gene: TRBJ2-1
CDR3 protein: CASSPGLAGYNEQFF
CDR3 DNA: TGTGCCAGCAGCCCCGGACTAGCGGGTTACAATGAGCAGTTCTTC

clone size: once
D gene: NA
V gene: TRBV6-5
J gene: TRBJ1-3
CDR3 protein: CASSYSRTAGNTIYF
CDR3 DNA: TGTGCCAGCAGTTACAGCAGGACAGCTGGAAACACCATATATTTT

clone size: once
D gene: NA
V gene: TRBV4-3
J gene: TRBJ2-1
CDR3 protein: CASSQYLSDSSSYNEQFF
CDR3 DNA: TGCGCCAGCAGCCAATATCTCTCCGATTCTAGCTCCTACAATGAGCAGTTCTTC

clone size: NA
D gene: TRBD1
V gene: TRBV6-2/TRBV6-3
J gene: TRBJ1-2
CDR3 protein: CASSSGTEFYGYTF
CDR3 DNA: TGTGCCAGCAGTTCCGGGACAGAATTCTATGGCTACACCTTC

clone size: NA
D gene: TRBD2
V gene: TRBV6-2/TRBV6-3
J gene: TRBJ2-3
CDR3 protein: CASSYMGGRDTQYF
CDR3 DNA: TGTGCCAGCAGTTACATGGGGGGGAGAGATACGCAGTATTTT

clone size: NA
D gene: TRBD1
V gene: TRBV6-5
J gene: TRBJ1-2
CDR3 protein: CASSYNRGPGGYTF
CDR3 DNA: TGTGCCAGCAGTTATAACAGGGGGCCCGGTGGCTACACCTTC

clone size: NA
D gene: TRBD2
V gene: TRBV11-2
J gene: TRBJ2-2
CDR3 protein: CASSFQTSGSIGGELFF
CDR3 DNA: TGTGCCAGCAGCTTCCAGACTAGCGGGAGTATTGGCGGGGAGCTGTTTTTT

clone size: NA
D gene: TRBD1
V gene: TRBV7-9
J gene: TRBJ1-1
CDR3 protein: CASSSTGEDTEAFF
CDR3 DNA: TGTGCCAGCAGCTCAACAGGGGAGGACACTGAAGCTTTCTTT

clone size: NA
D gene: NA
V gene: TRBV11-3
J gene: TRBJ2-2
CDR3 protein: CASSIQDTGELFF
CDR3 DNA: TGTGCCAGCAGCATACAGGACACCGGGGAGCTGTTTTTT

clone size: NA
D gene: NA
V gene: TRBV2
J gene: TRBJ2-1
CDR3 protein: CASSGDTHFSYNEQFF
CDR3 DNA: TGTGCCAGCAGTGGGGACACCCACTTCTCCTACAATGAGCAGTTCTTC

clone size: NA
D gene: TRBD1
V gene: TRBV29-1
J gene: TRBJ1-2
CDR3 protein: CSAGDRNYGYTF
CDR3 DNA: TGCAGCGCCGGGGACAGGAACTATGGCTACACCTTC

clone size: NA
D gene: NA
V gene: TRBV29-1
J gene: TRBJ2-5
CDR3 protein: CSVEGTDSYQETQYF
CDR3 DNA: TGCAGCGTTGAAGGGACGGACAGTTACCAAGAGACCCAGTACTTC

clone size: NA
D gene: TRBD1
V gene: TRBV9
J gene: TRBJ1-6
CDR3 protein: CASSVASGGDSPLHF
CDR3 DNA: TGTGCCAGCAGCGTAGCCTCAGGGGGCGACTCACCCCTCCACTTT

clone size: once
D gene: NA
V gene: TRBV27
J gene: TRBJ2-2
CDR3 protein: CASKRFQINTGELFF
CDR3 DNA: TGTGCCAGCAAGCGGTTTCAGATAAACACCGGGGAGCTGTTTTTT

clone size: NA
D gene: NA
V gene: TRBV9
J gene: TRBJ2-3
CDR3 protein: CASSPLESIISTDTQYF
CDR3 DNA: TGTGCCAGCAGCCCCCTGGAGTCGATAATTAGCACAGATACGCAGTATTTT

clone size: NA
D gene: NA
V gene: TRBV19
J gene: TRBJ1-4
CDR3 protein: CASSPGATNEKLFF
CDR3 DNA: TGTGCCAGTAGTCCAGGGGCTACTAATGAAAAACTGTTTTTT

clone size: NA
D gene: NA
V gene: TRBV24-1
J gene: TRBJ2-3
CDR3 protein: CATSDPQGSSTDTQYF
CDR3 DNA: TGTGCCACCAGTGACCCACAGGGATCTAGCACAGATACGCAGTATTTT

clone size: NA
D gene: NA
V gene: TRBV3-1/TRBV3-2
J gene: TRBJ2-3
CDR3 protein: CASSQAQVSTDTQYF
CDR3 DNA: TGTGCCAGCAGCCAAGCCCAGGTTAGCACAGATACGCAGTATTTT

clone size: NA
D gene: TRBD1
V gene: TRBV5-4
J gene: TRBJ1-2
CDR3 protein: CASSFGDRELYGYTF
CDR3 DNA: TGTGCCAGCAGCTTCGGGGACAGGGAACTTTATGGCTACACCTTC

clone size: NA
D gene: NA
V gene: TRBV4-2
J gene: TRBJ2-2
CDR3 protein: CASSQGLTNTGELFF
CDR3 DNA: TGTGCCAGCAGCCAGGGACTTACGAACACCGGGGAGCTGTTTTTT

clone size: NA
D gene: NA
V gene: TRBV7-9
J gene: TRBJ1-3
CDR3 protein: CASRVDSGNTIYF
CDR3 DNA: TGTGCCAGCCGGGTAGACTCTGGAAACACCATATATTTT

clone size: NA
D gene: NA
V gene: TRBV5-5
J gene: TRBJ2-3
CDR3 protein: CASSVLTDTQYF
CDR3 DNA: TGTGCCAGCAGCGTCTTGACAGATACGCAGTATTTT

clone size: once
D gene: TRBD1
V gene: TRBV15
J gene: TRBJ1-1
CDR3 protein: CATSRSSGGTEAFF
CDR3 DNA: TGTGCCACCAGCAGGTCTTCAGGGGGAACTGAAGCTTTCTTT

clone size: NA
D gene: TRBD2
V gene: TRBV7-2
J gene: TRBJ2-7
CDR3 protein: CASSSGGTSYEQYF
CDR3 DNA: TGTGCCAGCAGCTCGGGGGGGACCTCCTACGAGCAGTACTTC

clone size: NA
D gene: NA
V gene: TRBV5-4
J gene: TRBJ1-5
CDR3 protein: CASSLDPGPNQPQHF
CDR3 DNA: TGTGCCAGCAGCTTAGACCCAGGGCCCAATCAGCCCCAGCATTTT

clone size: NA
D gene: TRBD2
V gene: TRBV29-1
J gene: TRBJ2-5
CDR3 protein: CSVGSRSRLAGVDETQYF
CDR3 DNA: TGCAGCGTTGGAAGTCGGTCTCGGCTAGCGGGAGTAGACGAGACCCAGTACTTC

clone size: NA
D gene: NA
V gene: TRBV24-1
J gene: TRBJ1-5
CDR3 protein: CATGHGGGQPQHF
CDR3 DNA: TGTGCCACCGGACACGGGGGAGGACAGCCCCAGCATTTT

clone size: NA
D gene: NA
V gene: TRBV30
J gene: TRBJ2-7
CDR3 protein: CAWSRDGGEQYF
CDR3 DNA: TGTGCCTGGAGTCGCGACGGAGGCGAGCAGTACTTC

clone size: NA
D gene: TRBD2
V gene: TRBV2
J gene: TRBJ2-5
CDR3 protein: CASSEVSQAGGKKETQYF
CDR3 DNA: TGTGCCAGCAGTGAAGTTTCCCAAGCGGGGGGGAAAAAAGAGACCCAGTACTTC

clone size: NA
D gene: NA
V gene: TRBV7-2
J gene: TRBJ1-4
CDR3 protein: CASSPGTYRPPTNEKLFF
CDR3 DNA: TGTGCCAGCAGCCCTGGGACATACAGACCTCCAACTAATGAAAAACTGTTTTTT

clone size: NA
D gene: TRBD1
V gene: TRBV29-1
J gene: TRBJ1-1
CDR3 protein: CSVRQGGRTEAFF
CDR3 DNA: TGCAGCGTTAGGCAGGGGGGTCGTACTGAAGCTTTCTTT

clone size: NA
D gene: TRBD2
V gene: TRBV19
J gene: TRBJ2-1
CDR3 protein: CASSGGTSGPLNEQFF
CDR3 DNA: TGTGCCAGTAGTGGAGGGACTAGCGGTCCCCTGAATGAGCAGTTCTTC

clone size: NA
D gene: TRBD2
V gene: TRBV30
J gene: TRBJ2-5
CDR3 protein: CASLAGWETQYF
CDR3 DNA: TGTGCCAGCCTAGCGGGGTGGGAGACCCAGTACTTC